This entry features one T cell receptor (beta chain) sequence. V lost 1 base, J lost 8 bases, and 20 bases lay in between. Germline CDR1 is MGHRA and CDR2 is YSYEKL. The CDR3 runs 17 residues. Using immunoSEQ multiplex PCR, the repertoire was profiled, and TCRdb retains in-frame clones only, with some absent. The sample includes hundreds of thousands of clones, 90% seen only once; the top ten take 1.2%. These data are taken from a study of blood T cell repertoires in COVID-19. Participants came from fewer than 25 US areas, aged roughly 18 to 100 years. The recovered donors of Cohort 3 showed two negative PCRs, clearance, or symptom resolution.

V gene TRBV4-1 combines with J gene TRBJ2-2; weak D call: TRBD1 (6 bases). The sequenced sample consisted of PBMCs or T cells enriched from blood (not recorded which). This receptor was taken from a man aged 25-45 years who had recovered from COVID-19. The CDR3 DNA sequence: TGCGCCAGCAGCCAAGTAACTCAGGGGATAAACGGTGGGGAGCTGTTTTTT. It is translated as CASSQVTQGINGGELFF.